This entry lists 16 T cell receptor beta chains sequenced from one sample in a study of blood T cell repertoires in COVID-19. The protocol was immunoSEQ multiplex PCR, while the TCRdb copy is restricted to in-frame clones and leaves out a portion. The data contain roughly 500,000 clones, 89% of them singletons. The sequenced material came from peripheral blood. The receptors shown here come from a man younger than 35 with COVID-19, enrolled during active disease.

This clone was seen a single time. The chain employs TRBV9 and TRBJ2-2; 9 nucleotides agree with TRBD2. Germline V lookup: CDR1 SGDLS, CDR2 YYNGEE. This CDR3 contains 16 residues. V lost 2 bases to trimming and J lost 5 bases; unmatched junction nucleotides: 7. CDR3 bases: TGTGCCAGCAGCGTCGAAGCGGGAGGACGGACCGGGGAGCTGTTTTTT. It yields the protein CASSVEAGGRTGELFF. Combining the CDR3 with reference TRBV9 and TRBJ2-2 gives the whole variable domain DSGVTQTPKHLITATGQRVTLRCSPRSGDLSVYWYQQSLDQGLQFLIQYYNGEERAKGNILERFSAQQFPDLHSELNLSSLELGDSALYFCASSVEAGGRTGELFFGEGSRLTVL.

V usage is TRBV25-1 and J usage is TRBJ2-7; 8 bases are shared with TRBD2. This CDR3 comprises 15 residues. With 5 bases clipped from V and 3 bases from J, the junction kept 9 bases outside the gene matches. Germline CDR1 is MGHDK and CDR2 is SYGVNS. The CDR3 loop is CASSPGSGSLYEQYF. DNA for the CDR3: TGTGCCAGCAGTCCAGGGAGCGGGAGTCTCTACGAGCAGTACTTC.

The V and J genes are TRBV18 and TRBJ2-3; the match to TRBD2 covers 9 bases. This CDR3 has 14 amino acids. Trimming took 4 bases from V and 6 from J; bases not matched to a gene: 5. The germline CDR1 and CDR2 sequences are KGHSH and LQKENI. DNA of the CDR3: TGTGCCAGCTCACTGAGCGGGGGGTCGGATACGCAGTATTTT. Amino acids: CASSLSGGSDTQYF.

This sequence joins TRBV18 and TRBJ2-5; TRBD1 might be the D (5 bases). V lost 0 bases, J lost 2 bases, and 7 bases lay in between. The CDR3 covers 14 residues. The germline V gene has CDR1 KGHSH and CDR2 LQKENI. CDR3 DNA sequence: TGTGCCAGCTCACCACCGAGACAGCAAGAGACCCAGTACTTC. It translates to CASSPPRQQETQYF.

CDR3 region: CSASRTSGTTDTQYF. As DNA, the CDR3 is TGCAGTGCTAGTAGGACTAGCGGGACCACAGATACGCAGTATTTT. The J gene is TRBJ2-3, the V gene TRBV20-1, with 12 bases matching TRBD2. The germline V gene encodes CDR1 DFQATT and CDR2 SNEGSKA (reference sequence). The CDR3 has 15 amino acids. J was trimmed by 2 bases and V by 3 bases; bases with no gene match: 3.

The rearrangement joins TRBV5-1 to TRBJ1-1; D is uncertain. Per germline, CDR1 SGHRS and CDR2 YFSETQ. V lost 5 bases and J 4 bases, leaving 15 bases between the germline ends. There are 14 residues in the CDR3. The CDR3 DNA reads as TGCGCCAGCAGTTGGGGAGAGGGAGGCACTGAAGCTTTCTTT. Amino acid sequence: CASSWGEGGTEAFF.

The chain recombines TRBV19 with TRBJ2-7; maybe TRBD1 (6 bases). The germline V and J ends were trimmed by 6 bases and 2 bases, with 14 bases remaining between them. Germline V CDR1 and CDR2: LNHDA, SQIVND (reference sequence). CDR3 length: 14 residues. The CDR3 loop reads CASSQGLGTYEQYF. The CDR3 DNA reads TGTGCCAGTAGCCAGGGGTTGGGCACCTACGAGCAGTACTTC.

The rearrangement uses TRBV12-3 or TRBV12-4 and TRBJ2-1, with TRBD1 as a possible D gene (5 bases). V shed 3 bases and J shed 9 bases, with 12 bases lying between them. The CDR3 is 13 residues long. The DNA for the CDR3 is TGTGCCAGCAGTTTCTGGGGCAGTGGTGAGCAGTTCTTC. Protein: CASSFWGSGEQFF.

J is TRBJ1-1 and V is TRBV5-1; 10 positions match TRBD1. V lost 7 bases, J lost 2 bases, and 11 bases stayed unmatched. From germline, CDR1 is SGHRS and CDR2 YFSETQ. The CDR3 is made up of 16 amino acids. CDR3 nucleotides: TGCGCCAGCGGCCGAGGGACAGGGGTTGGAAACACTGAAGCTTTCTTT. Its protein is CASGRGTGVGNTEAFF.

The J gene is TRBJ2-3, the V gene TRBV3-1 (or the pseudogene TRBV3-2); 10 bases line up with TRBD2. J lost 1 base, V lost 8 bases, and 6 bases had no gene match. The CDR3 is 15 residues long. In germline, CDR1 is LGHDT, CDR2 YNNKEL (reference sequence). As DNA, the CDR3 is TGTGCCAGCGGAAGAGGACTAGCGGGCACAGATACGCAGTATTTT. Its protein product is CASGRGLAGTDTQYF.

V usage is TRBV24-1 and J usage is TRBJ2-3; the match to TRBD2 covers 7 bases. Germline CDR1 KGHDR, CDR2 SFDVKD. Trimming took 3 bases from V and 0 from J; bases not matched to a gene: 8. The CDR3 contains 17 residues. The CDR3, as DNA: TGTGCCACCAGTGATCCTAATAGCGGGTCTAGCACAGATACGCAGTATTTT. Protein: CATSDPNSGSSTDTQYF.

The chain joins TRBV19 to TRBJ2-7; D is undetermined. Trimming removed 3 bases from V and 4 bases from J, with 13 bases in between. This CDR3 spans 14 amino acids. The germline V gene encodes CDR1 LNHDA and CDR2 SQIVND (reference sequence). Here the CDR3 reads CASSIAGSRYEQYF. In nucleotides, the CDR3 is TGTGCCAGTAGTATTGCAGGTTCCCGGTACGAGCAGTACTTC.

Turning to this clone: At one of its ends the junction is not consistent with the germline gene, which may arise from a read error. The chain joins TRBV6-2 or TRBV6-3 to TRBJ2-1; 12 positions agree with TRBD2. Germline V CDR1 and CDR2: MNHEY, SVGEGT. This CDR3 is built from 15 residues. CDR3 DNA: TGTGCCAGCAGTCACTCTAGCGGGGGGGCTTATGAGCAGTTCTTC. Amino acids: CASSHSSGGAYEQFF.

The rearrangement links TRBV3-1 (or the pseudogene TRBV3-2) to TRBJ2-1, with 7 bases lining up with TRBD2. The CDR3 consists of 14 residues. The J segment lost 7 bases and the V segment lost 5 bases, leaving 8 bases of the junction unmatched. Germline V gene lookup returns CDR1 LGHDT and CDR2 YNNKEL (reference sequence). The CDR3 coding sequence is TGTGCCAGCAGCAGGGGAAGACTAGCAAATGAGCAGTTCTTC. It yields the protein CASSRGRLANEQFF.

This rearrangement joins TRBV4-2 to TRBJ1-1, with TRBD1 identical over 7 bases. The germline V gene encodes CDR1 LGHNA and CDR2 YNFKEQ. Losses at the gene ends were 0 bases for V and 5 bases for J; bases not matched to a gene: 9. The CDR3 extends over 16 amino acids. This chain's CDR3 is CASSQDRRQGLTEAFF. The CDR3 bases are TGTGCCAGCAGCCAAGACCGTAGACAGGGCCTAACTGAAGCTTTCTTT.

V usage is TRBV10-3 and J usage is TRBJ2-7; no clear D gene. Germline V gene sequence: CDR1 ENHRY, CDR2 SYGVKD. Trimming stripped 0 bases from V and 0 bases from J, with 6 bases between. This CDR3 has 14 residues. This chain's CDR3 is CAISESLSSYEQYF. CDR3 coding DNA: TGTGCCATCAGTGAGTCCCTTAGCTCCTACGAGCAGTACTTC.